A single sample is the source of the 18 T cell receptor beta chains below, sequenced in a study of cytomegalovirus exposure and HLA in healthy donors. The PCR made use of 60 Vbeta and 13 Jbeta primers. Here immunoSEQ multiplex PCR was the method, and the copy in TCRdb shows in-frame clones only, minus some. This table holds around 270,000 clones, about four fifths found once. The sample taken for sequencing was PBMCs. The source of these receptors is a girl between 2 and 10 years old in good health and CMV-seronegative.

About this clone: At one end the junction does not follow the germline gene, possibly because of a read error. Other DNA sequences from this sample encode an identical CDR3 as well. The V call is TRBV18, the J call TRBJ2-7, with D possibly TRBD1 on 6 matching bases. The CDR3 extends over 14 amino acids. Germline values: CDR1 KGHSH, CDR2 LQKENI. The CDR3 DNA follows: TGCGCCAGCTCACCACCCGGACAGTTGTACGAGCAGTACTTC. The encoded protein is CASSPPGQLYEQYF.

The chain joins TRBV6-5 to TRBJ2-5, with D maybe TRBD1 (6 bases). The J call may be incorrect, as the DNA end agrees better with TRBJ2-7. The CDR3 has 14 residues. Germline loops: CDR1 MNHEY, CDR2 SVGAGI. The CDR3 spells CASSYSMAGVEQYF. The CDR3 DNA reads TGTGCCAGCAGTTACTCGATGGCAGGGGTCGAGCAGTACTTC.

CDR3 nucleotide sequence: TGTGCCAGCAACAGCCCCAGCGAGCAGTTCTTC. Residues: CASNSPSEQFF. This chain connects TRBV6-1 to TRBJ2-1; D unresolved. The CDR3 is made up of 11 amino acids. The germline V gene has CDR1 MNHNS and CDR2 SASEGT. V was pared by 7 bases and J by 10 bases, with 11 bases between.

The chain couples TRBV7-9 to TRBJ1-2; perhaps TRBD1 as D (6 bases). Germline assignment: CDR1 SEHNR and CDR2 FQNEAQ (reference sequence). The ends were cut back, 5 bases at V and 5 bases at J, with 24 bases in the middle. The CDR3 contains 17 residues. Written as DNA, the CDR3 is TGTGCCAGCAGCCTCACTGGGTGGTTTACAGGGCATTATGGCTACACCTTC. This codes for CASSLTGWFTGHYGYTF.

The chain is built from TRBV6-1 and TRBJ1-5, with 11 bases identical to TRBD1. Unmatched junction bases numbered 7, after V lost 8 bases and J lost 4 bases. This CDR3 has 15 residues. The germline gives CDR1 MNHNS, CDR2 SASEGT. The CDR3 bases are TGTGCCAGCCGAAAGGGACAGGGGGTAAATCAGCCCCAGCATTTT. This translates into CASRKGQGVNQPQHF.

The chain uses TRBV6-1 and TRBJ1-2; D is unclear. Germline loops: CDR1 MNHNS, CDR2 SASEGT. Trimming removed 7 bases from V and 3 bases from J, with 18 bases in between. There are 15 residues in the CDR3. The CDR3 here is CASTLGSGSHYGYTF. The CDR3 DNA is TGTGCCAGCACCCTTGGATCGGGGTCTCACTATGGCTACACCTTC.

The chain carries TRBV5-4 and TRBJ1-1; no clear D gene. Trimming cost V 2 bases and J 4 bases, with 9 bases left between them. The CDR3 runs to 13 residues. Germline lookup yields CDR1 SGHNT and CDR2 YYREEE (reference sequence). The DNA for the CDR3 is TGTGCCAGCAGCTTTCGGTACAGCACTGAAGCTTTCTTT. Translation gives CASSFRYSTEAFF.

A note on this clone: A much larger clone lies one base from this, so it may be a read error. This rearrangement joins TRBV7-2 to TRBJ1-1; D ambiguous. V lost 3 bases, J lost 1 base, and 6 bases lay in between. Germline V gives CDR1 SGHTA, CDR2 FQGNSA. The CDR3 sequence is 13 residues long. CDR3 region: CASSFGGNTEAFF. CDR3 DNA sequence: TGTGCCAGCAGCTTCGGCGGGAACACTGAAGCTTTCTTT.

The rearrangement uses TRBV29-1 and TRBJ1-1, with D unclear. Germline V lookup: CDR1 SQVTM, CDR2 ANQGSEA. The V end was cut by 4 bases, the J end by 0 bases, with 3 bases between. The CDR3 totals 11 residues. Here the CDR3 DNA reads TGCAGCGTTGTATTGAACACTGAAGCTTTCTTT. Residues: CSVVLNTEAFF.

This chain connects TRBV4-1 to TRBJ1-4; no reliable D call. With 4 bases removed from V and 7 bases from J, the gap between germline ends came to 16 bases. The CDR3 consists of 15 residues. Germline CDR1 reads MGHRA; CDR2 reads YSYEKL. CDR3 in DNA: TGCGCCAGCAGCCCCGGTGGGAGGCAGGCTGAAAAACTGTTTTTT. Translation: CASSPGGRQAEKLFF.

The CDR3 DNA reads as TGTGCCAGCAGCACAGGGACAGGGAGTTCACCCCTCCACTTT. Its protein product is CASSTGTGSSPLHF. The V gene is TRBV28, the J gene TRBJ1-6; TRBD1 agrees at 9 bases. J lost 9 bases, V lost 6 bases, and 6 bases had no gene match. CDR3 size: 14 residues. Germline-derived CDR1 and CDR2 are MDHEN and SYDVKM.

The rearrangement uses TRBV6-1 and TRBJ2-3; D unclear. V gave up 6 bases and J gave up 6 bases, with 7 bases separating them. Germline CDR1 reads MNHNS; CDR2 reads SASEGT. This CDR3 has 11 amino acids. The CDR3 DNA follows: TGTGCCAGCAGCATTGTGGATACGCAGTATTTT. Its protein is CASSIVDTQYF.

The V and J genes are TRBV18 and TRBJ2-5; 8 nucleotides align to TRBD2. This CDR3 has 14 residues. V trimming: 6 bases; J trimming: 5 bases; junction bases outside the gene matches: 8. CDR1 and CDR2 from the germline V gene are KGHSH and LQKENI. The CDR3: CASSPPGLAETQYF. The CDR3 DNA follows: TGTGCCAGCTCCCCCCCAGGACTAGCCGAGACCCAGTACTTC.

The chain employs TRBV2 and TRBJ2-7; 9 bases fit TRBD1. V lost 3 bases, J lost 2 bases, and 2 bases stayed unmatched. The V gene's germline CDR1 is SNHLY and CDR2 FYNNEI. The CDR3 is 14 amino acids. For the CDR3, the DNA is TGTGCCAGCAGTGATGGGGACAGGGCCTACGAGCAGTACTTC. Translation gives CASSDGDRAYEQYF.

This chain connects TRBV2 to TRBJ1-3; a weak D match, TRBD1 (5 bases). CDR3 size: 15 residues. Trimming shortened V by 3 bases and J by 4 bases, and 13 bases separated the two germline ends. Germline CDR1 and CDR2: SNHLY and FYNNEI. CDR3 nucleotides: TGTGCCAGCAGTGATCAGGGCTCGGTAGGAAACACCATATATTTT. Amino acid sequence: CASSDQGSVGNTIYF.

This clone was observed a handful of times. V gene TRBV28 combines with J gene TRBJ2-2; D possibly corresponds to TRBD2 (6 bases). Germline CDR1 MDHEN, CDR2 SYDVKM. Between the trimmed V and J ends, which lost 7 bases and 0 bases, there was a span of 21 bases. The CDR3 loop spans 18 amino acids. CDR3 nucleotide sequence: TGTGCCAGCACCGCACGACTAGGCCTCAATTCGAACACCGGGGAGCTGTTTTTT. Protein: CASTARLGLNSNTGELFF.

The V and J genes are TRBV29-1 and TRBJ2-4; 14 bases match TRBD2. The germline CDR1 and CDR2 sequences are SQVTM and ANQGSEA. The CDR3 is made up of 14 amino acids. V lost 8 bases and J lost 4; bases outside the gene matches: 4. In nucleotides, the CDR3 is TGCAGCTCCTGGACTAGCGGGGGGAAAAACATTCAGTACTTC. Residues: CSSWTSGGKNIQYF.

This clone was observed a single time. The chain uses TRBV5-4 and TRBJ2-5, with D hard to call. CDR3 length: 13 residues. V was pared by 0 bases and J by 13 bases, with 16 bases between. The germline CDR1 and CDR2 sequences are SGHNT and YYREEE (reference sequence). This CDR3 reads CASSLDQSNSPYF. CDR3 DNA: TGTGCCAGCAGCTTGGATCAATCTAACAGTCCGTACTTC. Full variable domain (outside the CDR3, taken from reference TRBV5-4 and TRBJ2-5): ETGVTQSPTHLIKTRGQQVTLRCSSQSGHNTVSWYQQALGQGPQFIFQYYREEENGRGNFPPRFSGLQFPNYSSELNVNALELDDSALYLCASSLDQSNSPYFGPGTRLLVL.